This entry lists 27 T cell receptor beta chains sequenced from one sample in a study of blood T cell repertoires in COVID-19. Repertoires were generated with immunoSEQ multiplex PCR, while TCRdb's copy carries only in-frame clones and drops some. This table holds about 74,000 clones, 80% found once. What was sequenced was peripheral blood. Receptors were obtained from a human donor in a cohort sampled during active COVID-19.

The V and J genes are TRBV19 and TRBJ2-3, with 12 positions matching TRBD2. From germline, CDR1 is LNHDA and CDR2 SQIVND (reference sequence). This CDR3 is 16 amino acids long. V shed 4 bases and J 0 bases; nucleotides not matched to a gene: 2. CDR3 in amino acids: CASSTTSGGSTDTQYF. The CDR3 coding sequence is TGTGCCAGTAGTACGACTAGCGGGGGAAGCACAGATACGCAGTATTTT.

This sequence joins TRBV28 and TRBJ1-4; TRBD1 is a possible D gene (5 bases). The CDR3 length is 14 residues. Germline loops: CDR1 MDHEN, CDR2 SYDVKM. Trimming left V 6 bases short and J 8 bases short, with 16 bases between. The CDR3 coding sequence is TGTGCCAGCAGACTCCGCAGGGTGGGAGAAAAACTGTTTTTT. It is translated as CASRLRRVGEKLFF.

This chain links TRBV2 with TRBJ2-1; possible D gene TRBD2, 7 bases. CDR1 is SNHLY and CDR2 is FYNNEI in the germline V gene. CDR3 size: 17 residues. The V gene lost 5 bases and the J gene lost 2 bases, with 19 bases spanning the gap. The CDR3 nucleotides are TGTGCCAGCAGTCCTTGGGGGGGCAGCGGTACCTACAATGAGCAGTTCTTC. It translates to CASSPWGGSGTYNEQFF.

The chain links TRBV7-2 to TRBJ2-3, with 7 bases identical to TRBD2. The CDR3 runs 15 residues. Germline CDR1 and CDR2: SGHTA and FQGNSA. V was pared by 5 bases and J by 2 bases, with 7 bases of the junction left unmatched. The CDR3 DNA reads TGTGCCAGCAGCCAACGACTAGCACCCACAGATACGCAGTATTTT. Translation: CASSQRLAPTDTQYF. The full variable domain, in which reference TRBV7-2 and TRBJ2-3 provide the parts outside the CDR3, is GAGVSQSPSNKVTEKGKDVELRCDPISGHTALYWYRQSLGQGLEFLIYFQGNSAPDKSGLPSDRFSAERTGGSVSTLTIQRTQQEDSAVYLCASSQRLAPTDTQYFGPGTRLTVL.

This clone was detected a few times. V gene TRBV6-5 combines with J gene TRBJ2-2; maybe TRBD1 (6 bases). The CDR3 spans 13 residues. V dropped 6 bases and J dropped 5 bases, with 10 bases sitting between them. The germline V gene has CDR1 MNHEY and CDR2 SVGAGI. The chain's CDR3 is CASSSDRTGELFF. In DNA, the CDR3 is TGTGCCAGCAGCTCTGACAGGACCGGGGAGCTGTTTTTT.

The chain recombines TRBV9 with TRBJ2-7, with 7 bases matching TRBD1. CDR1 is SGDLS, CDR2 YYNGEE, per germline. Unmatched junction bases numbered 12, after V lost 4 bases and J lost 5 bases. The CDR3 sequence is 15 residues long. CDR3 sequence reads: CASSLGNRGGNEQYF. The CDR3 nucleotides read TGTGCCAGCAGCCTCGGAAACAGGGGCGGAAACGAGCAGTACTTC.

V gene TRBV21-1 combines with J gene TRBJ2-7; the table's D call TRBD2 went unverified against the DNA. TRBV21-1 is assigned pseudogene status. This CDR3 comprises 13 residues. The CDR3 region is CASSKRTGSEQYV. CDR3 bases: TGTGCCAGCAGCAAACGGACGGGGAGCGAGCAGTACGTC.

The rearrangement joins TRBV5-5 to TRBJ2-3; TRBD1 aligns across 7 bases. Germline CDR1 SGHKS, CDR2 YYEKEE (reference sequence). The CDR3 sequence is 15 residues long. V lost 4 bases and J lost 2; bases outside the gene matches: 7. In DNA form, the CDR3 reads TGTGCCAGCAGCACGATACAGGGGAACACAGATACGCAGTATTTT. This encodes CASSTIQGNTDTQYF.

CDR3 sequence: CASSEVEGLNQPQHF. As DNA, the CDR3 is TGTGCCAGCAGTGAAGTGGAGGGGTTAAATCAGCCCCAGCATTTT. The chain links TRBV6-1 to TRBJ1-5, with D tentatively TRBD1 (5 bases). The ends were cut back, 1 base at V and 4 bases at J, with 11 bases in the middle. The germline V gene encodes CDR1 MNHNS and CDR2 SASEGT. The CDR3 spans 15 residues.

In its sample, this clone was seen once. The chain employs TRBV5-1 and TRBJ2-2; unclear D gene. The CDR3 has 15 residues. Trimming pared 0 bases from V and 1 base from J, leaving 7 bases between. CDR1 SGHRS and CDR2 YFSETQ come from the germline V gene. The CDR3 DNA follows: TGCGCCAGCAGCTTGGTTCTCGGGAACACCGGGGAGCTGTTTTTT. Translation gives CASSLVLGNTGELFF.

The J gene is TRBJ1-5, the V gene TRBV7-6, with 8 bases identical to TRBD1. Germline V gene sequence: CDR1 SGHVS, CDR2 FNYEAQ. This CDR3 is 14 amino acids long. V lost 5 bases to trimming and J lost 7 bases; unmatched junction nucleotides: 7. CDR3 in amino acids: CASSPGGGFQPQHF. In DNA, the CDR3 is TGTGCCAGCAGCCCAGGGGGCGGTTTCCAGCCCCAGCATTTT.

The CDR3 protein is CASSLPLNTEAFF. The CDR3 nucleotides read TGTGCCAGCAGTCTACCCTTGAACACTGAAGCTTTCTTT. The chain recombines TRBV28 with TRBJ1-1; D unclear. CDR1 and CDR2 from the germline V gene are MDHEN and SYDVKM. The CDR3 totals 13 residues. V lost 5 bases, J lost 0 bases, and 7 bases lay in between.

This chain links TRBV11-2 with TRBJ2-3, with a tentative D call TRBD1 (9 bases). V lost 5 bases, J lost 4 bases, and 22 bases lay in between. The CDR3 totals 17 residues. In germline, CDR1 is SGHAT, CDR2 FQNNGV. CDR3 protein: CASSTRQGVREADTQYF. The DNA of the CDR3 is TGTGCCAGCAGCACCCGACAGGGGGTGCGGGAGGCAGATACGCAGTATTTT.

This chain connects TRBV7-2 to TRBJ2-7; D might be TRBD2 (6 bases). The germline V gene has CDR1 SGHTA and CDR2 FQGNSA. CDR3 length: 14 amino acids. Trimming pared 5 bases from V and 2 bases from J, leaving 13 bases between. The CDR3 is CASSRSRGTYEQYF. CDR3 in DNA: TGTGCCAGCAGCCGCTCCCGGGGGACCTACGAGCAGTACTTC.

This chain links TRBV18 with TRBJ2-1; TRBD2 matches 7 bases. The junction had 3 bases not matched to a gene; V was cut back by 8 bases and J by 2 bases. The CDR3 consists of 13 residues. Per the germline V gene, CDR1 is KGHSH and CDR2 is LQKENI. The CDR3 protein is CASAAGAYNEQFF. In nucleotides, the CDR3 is TGTGCCAGCGCTGCGGGGGCCTACAATGAGCAGTTCTTC.

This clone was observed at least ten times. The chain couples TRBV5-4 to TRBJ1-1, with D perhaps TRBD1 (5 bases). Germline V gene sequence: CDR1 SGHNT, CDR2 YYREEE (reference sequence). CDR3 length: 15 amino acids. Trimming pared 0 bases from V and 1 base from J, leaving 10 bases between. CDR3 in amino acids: CASSLVGTANTEAFF. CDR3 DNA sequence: TGTGCCAGCAGCTTGGTAGGGACTGCGAACACTGAAGCTTTCTTT.

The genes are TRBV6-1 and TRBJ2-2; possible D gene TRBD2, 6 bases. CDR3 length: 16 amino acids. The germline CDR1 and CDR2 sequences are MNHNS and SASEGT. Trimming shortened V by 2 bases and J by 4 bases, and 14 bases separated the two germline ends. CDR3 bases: TGTGCCAGCAGTGAACGGGCGGGACCAACCACCGGGGAGCTGTTTTTT. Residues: CASSERAGPTTGELFF.

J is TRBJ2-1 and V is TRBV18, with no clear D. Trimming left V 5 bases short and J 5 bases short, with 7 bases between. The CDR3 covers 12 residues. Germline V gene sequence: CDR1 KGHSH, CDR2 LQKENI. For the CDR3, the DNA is TGTGCCAGCTCAACCCAGGACAATGAGCAGTTCTTC. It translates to CASSTQDNEQFF.

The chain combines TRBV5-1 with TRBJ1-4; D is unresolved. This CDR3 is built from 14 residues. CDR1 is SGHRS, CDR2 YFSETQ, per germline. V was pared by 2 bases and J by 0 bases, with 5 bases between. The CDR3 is CASSFSATNEKLFF. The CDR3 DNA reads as TGCGCCAGCAGCTTTTCCGCAACTAATGAAAAACTGTTTTTT.

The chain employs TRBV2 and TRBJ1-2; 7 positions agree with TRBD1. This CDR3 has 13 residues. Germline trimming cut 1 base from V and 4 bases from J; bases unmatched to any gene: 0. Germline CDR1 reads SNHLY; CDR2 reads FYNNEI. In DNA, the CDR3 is TGTGCCAGCAGTGAAGGACAGGGCTATGGCTACACCTTC. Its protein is CASSEGQGYGYTF. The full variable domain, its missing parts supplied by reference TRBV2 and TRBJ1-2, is EPEVTQTPSHQVTQMGQEVILRCVPISNHLYFYWYRQILGQKVEFLVSFYNNEISEKSEIFDDQFSVERPDGSNFTLKIRSTKLEDSAMYFCASSEGQGYGYTFGSGTRLTVV.

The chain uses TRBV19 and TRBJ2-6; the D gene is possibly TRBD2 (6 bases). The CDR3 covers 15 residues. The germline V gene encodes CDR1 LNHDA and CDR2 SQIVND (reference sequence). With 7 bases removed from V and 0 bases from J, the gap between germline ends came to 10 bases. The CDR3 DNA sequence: TGTGCCAGTACCGGGACTTCCTCTGGGGCCAACGTCCTGACTTTC. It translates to CASTGTSSGANVLTF.

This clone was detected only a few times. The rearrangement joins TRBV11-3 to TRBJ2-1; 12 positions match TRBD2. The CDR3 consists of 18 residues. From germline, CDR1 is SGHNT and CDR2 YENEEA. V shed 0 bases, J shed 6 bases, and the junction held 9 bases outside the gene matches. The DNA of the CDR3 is TGTGCCAGCAGCTTAGATCGAGGGGGGACTAGCGGGCTCAATGAGCAGTTCTTC. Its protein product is CASSLDRGGTSGLNEQFF. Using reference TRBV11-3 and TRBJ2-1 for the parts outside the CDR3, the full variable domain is EAGVVQSPRYKIIEKKQPVAFWCNPISGHNTLYWYLQNLGQGPELLIRYENEEAVDDSQLPKDRFSAERLKGVDSTLKIQPAELGDSAVYLCASSLDRGGTSGLNEQFFGPGTRLTVL.

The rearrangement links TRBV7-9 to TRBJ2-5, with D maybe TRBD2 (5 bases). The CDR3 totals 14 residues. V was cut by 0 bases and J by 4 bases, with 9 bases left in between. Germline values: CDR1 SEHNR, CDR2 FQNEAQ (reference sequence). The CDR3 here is CASSLAGSGETQYF. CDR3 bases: TGTGCCAGCAGCTTAGCTGGGAGTGGAGAGACCCAGTACTTC.

The CDR3 coding sequence is TGTGCCAGCAGTTTGAGGGGGGAGACCCAGTACTTC. Protein sequence: CASSLRGETQYF. This chain connects TRBV12-3 or TRBV12-4 to TRBJ2-5, with D possibly matching TRBD1 (6 bases). The CDR3 has 12 residues. Trimming left V 3 bases short and J 5 bases short, with 7 bases between.

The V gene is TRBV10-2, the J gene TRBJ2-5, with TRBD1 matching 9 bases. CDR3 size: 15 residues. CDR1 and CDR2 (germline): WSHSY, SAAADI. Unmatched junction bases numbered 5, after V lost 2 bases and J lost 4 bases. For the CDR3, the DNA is TGCGCCAGCAGTGAGACCCCGGGACAGGGAGAGACCCAGTACTTC. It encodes CASSETPGQGETQYF.

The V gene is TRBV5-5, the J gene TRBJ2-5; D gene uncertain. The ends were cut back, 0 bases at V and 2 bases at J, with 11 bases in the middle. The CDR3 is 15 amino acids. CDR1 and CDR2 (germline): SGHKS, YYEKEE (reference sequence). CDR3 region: CASSLAAGRQETQYF. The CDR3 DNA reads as TGTGCCAGCAGCTTGGCGGCAGGCCGGCAAGAGACCCAGTACTTC.

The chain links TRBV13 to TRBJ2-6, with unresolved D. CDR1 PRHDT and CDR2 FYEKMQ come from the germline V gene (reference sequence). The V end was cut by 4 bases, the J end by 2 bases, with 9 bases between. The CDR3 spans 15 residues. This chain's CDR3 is CASSSYSPGANVLTF. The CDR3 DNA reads TGTGCCAGCAGCTCCTACAGTCCTGGGGCCAACGTCCTGACTTTC. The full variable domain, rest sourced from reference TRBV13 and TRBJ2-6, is AAGVIQSPRHLIKEKRETATLKCYPIPRHDTVYWYQQGPGQDPQFLISFYEKMQSDKGSIPDRFSAQQFSDYHSELNMSSLELGDSALYFCASSSYSPGANVLTFGAGSRLTVL.